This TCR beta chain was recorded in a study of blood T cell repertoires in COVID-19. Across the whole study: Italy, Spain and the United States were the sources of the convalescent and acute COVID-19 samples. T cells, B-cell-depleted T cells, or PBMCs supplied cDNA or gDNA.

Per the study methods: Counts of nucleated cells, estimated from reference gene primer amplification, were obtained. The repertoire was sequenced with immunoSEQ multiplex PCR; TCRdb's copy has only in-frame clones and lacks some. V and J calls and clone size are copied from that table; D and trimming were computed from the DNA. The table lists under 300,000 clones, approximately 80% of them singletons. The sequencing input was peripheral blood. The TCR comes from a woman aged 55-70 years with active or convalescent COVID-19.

The CDR3 loop is CASTDNGETQYF. CDR3 nucleotide sequence: TGTGCCAGCACTGACAACGGTGAGACCCAGTACTTC. V is TRBV2 and J is TRBJ2-5; D is undetermined. The V end lost 7 bases, the J end lost 5 bases, and 11 bases lay between the germline ends. The CDR3 totals 12 residues. CDR1 SNHLY and CDR2 FYNNEI come from the germline V gene.